These 27 T cell receptor beta chains were sequenced from one sample in a study of Ad26.COV2.S vaccination and SARS-CoV-2 variants. Produced via immunoSEQ multiplex PCR; TCRdb's table is partial and in-frame only. This sample has 380,000 or so clones; 83% occur once, and the top ten carry around 7.4%. Specified treatment: roughly 18 received Ad26.COV2.S at low or high dose, single or two shots; a few received placebo; per-sample allocation not given. Collection of samples fell on day 63 after the first vaccine or placebo injection. The source was peripheral blood, collected in a trial of Ad26.COV2.S vaccine versus placebo. Receptors were obtained from a person between 18 and 60 years old who received the Ad26.COV2.S COVID-19 vaccine or a placebo.

The chain couples TRBV10-3 to TRBJ2-7, with 8 positions matching TRBD2. V lost 5 bases to trimming and J lost 1 base; unmatched junction nucleotides: 7. The germline V gene encodes CDR1 ENHRY and CDR2 SYGVKD. This CDR3 contains 15 residues. CDR3 residues: CAISPGTRRSYEQYF. The CDR3 nucleotides read TGTGCCATCAGTCCCGGGACTAGACGATCCTACGAGCAGTACTTC.

J is TRBJ2-3 and V is TRBV5-1, with 10 bases identical to TRBD2. The CDR3 has 15 amino acids. Germline V gives CDR1 SGHRS, CDR2 YFSETQ. Trimming at V came to 2 bases and at J to 4 bases, leaving 4 bases not matched to a gene. CDR3 sequence reads: CASSFLAGVSDTQYF. The CDR3 DNA follows: TGCGCCAGCAGCTTCCTAGCGGGAGTCTCAGATACGCAGTATTTT. The whole variable domain, remainder taken from reference TRBV5-1 and TRBJ2-3, is KAGVTQTPRYLIKTRGQQVTLSCSPISGHRSVSWYQQTPGQGLQFLFEYFSETQRNKGNFPGRFSGRQFSNSRSEMNVSTLELGDSALYLCASSFLAGVSDTQYFGPGTRLTVL.

This chain connects TRBV9 to TRBJ2-3; D call uncertain. Trimming shortened V by 0 bases and J by 6 bases, and 5 bases separated the two germline ends. CDR1 is SGDLS, CDR2 YYNGEE, per germline. This CDR3 is built from 12 residues. This CDR3 is CASSVDFDTQYF. The CDR3 nucleotides are TGTGCCAGCAGCGTAGATTTTGATACGCAGTATTTT.

A few counts support this clone. The V gene is TRBV6-5, the J gene TRBJ2-2; tentative D call: TRBD2 (6 bases). The CDR3 is 15 amino acids. Germline V CDR1 and CDR2: MNHEY, SVGAGI. Trimming removed 4 bases at V and 1 base at J, with 10 bases between. The CDR3 bases are TGTGCCAGCAGTTCCTTTAGCGGGAACACCGGGGAGCTGTTTTTT. Translating it yields CASSSFSGNTGELFF.

Many counts were recorded for this clone. This sequence joins TRBV19 and TRBJ2-2; 7 bases are a match to TRBD1. The germline CDR1 and CDR2 sequences are LNHDA and SQIVND (reference sequence). This CDR3 contains 15 residues. V trimming: 10 bases; J trimming: 0 bases; junction bases outside the gene matches: 8. CDR3 nucleotides: TGTGCCACCCGGGACAGAAACTCGAACACCGGGGAGCTGTTTTTT. This sequence encodes CATRDRNSNTGELFF.

This rearrangement joins TRBV27 to TRBJ2-5; TRBD2 matches at 13 bases. The germline V gene has CDR1 MNHEY and CDR2 SMNVEV (reference sequence). With V trimmed by 5 bases and J by 0 bases, 6 bases remained unmatched. CDR3 length: 17 amino acids. CDR3 nucleotides: TGTGCCAGCAGTCGAGGACTAGCGGGGGCGTACCAAGAGACCCAGTACTTC. It yields the protein CASSRGLAGAYQETQYF.

The chain joins TRBV6-6 to TRBJ2-2, with D unresolved. The CDR3 has 14 amino acids. Germline lookup yields CDR1 MNHNY and CDR2 SVGAGI (reference sequence). V lost 6 bases and J 1 base, leaving 9 bases between the germline ends. The CDR3, as DNA: TGTGCCAGCAGCGCCCCGGGGAACACCGGGGAGCTGTTTTTT. Translation gives CASSAPGNTGELFF.

The genes are TRBV27 and TRBJ2-7; 10 bases line up with TRBD1. CDR1 is MNHEY and CDR2 is SMNVEV in the germline V gene (reference sequence). The CDR3 runs 14 residues. V trimming: 5 bases; J trimming: 9 bases; junction bases outside the gene matches: 10. The chain's CDR3 is CASSPRTGGIGQYF. CDR3 sequence (DNA): TGTGCCAGCAGTCCCCGGACAGGGGGGATCGGGCAGTACTTC.

The CDR3 loop reads CAIRAAMNTEAFF. CDR3 nucleotide sequence: TGTGCCATCAGGGCGGCTATGAACACTGAAGCTTTCTTT. V gene TRBV10-3 combines with J gene TRBJ1-1; D not certain. There are 13 residues in the CDR3. V lost 6 bases and J 0 bases, leaving 8 bases between the germline ends. The V gene's germline CDR1 is ENHRY and CDR2 SYGVKD.

This rearrangement joins TRBV7-9 to TRBJ2-5, with D perhaps assigned TRBD1 or TRBD2 (5 bases each). Germline lookup yields CDR1 SEHNR and CDR2 FQNEAQ (reference sequence). The V and J ends lost 5 bases and 2 bases respectively, with 18 bases between them. CDR3 length: 16 amino acids. This chain's CDR3 is CASSPRMGRRQETQYF. The DNA for the CDR3 is TGTGCCAGCAGCCCTAGAATGGGACGTCGGCAAGAGACCCAGTACTTC.

The genes are TRBV25-1 and TRBJ2-5; 9 bases map to TRBD1. CDR1 and CDR2 (germline): MGHDK, SYGVNS. The CDR3 consists of 15 residues. After removal of 1 base from V and 5 bases from J, the junction contained 5 bases not matched to a gene. CDR3 sequence (DNA): TGTGCCAGCAGTGAATCTGGGACAGGGAGGGAGACCCAGTACTTC. Protein product: CASSESGTGRETQYF.

This clone was found once. The chain uses TRBV9 and TRBJ2-3; TRBD2 is a possible D gene (6 bases). This CDR3 comprises 14 residues. The germline V gene encodes CDR1 SGDLS and CDR2 YYNGEE. V was pared by 3 bases and J by 7 bases, with 15 bases between. CDR3 DNA: TGTGCCAGCAGCGGTGTCGGGGGTCGGAATACGCAGTATTTT. It is translated as CASSGVGGRNTQYF.

V and J are TRBV7-2 and TRBJ1-3; D not resolved. This CDR3 spans 17 amino acids. CDR1 SGHTA and CDR2 FQGNSA come from the germline V gene. V dropped 1 base and J dropped 0 bases, with 13 bases sitting between them. CDR3 coding DNA: TGTGCCAGCAGCTTAGTGCGTGGCGCCCGCTCTGGAAACACCATATATTTT. This codes for CASSLVRGARSGNTIYF. Full variable domain (remainder filled in from reference TRBV7-2 and TRBJ1-3): GAGVSQSPSNKVTEKGKDVELRCDPISGHTALYWYRQSLGQGLEFLIYFQGNSAPDKSGLPSDRFSAERTGGSVSTLTIQRTQQEDSAVYLCASSLVRGARSGNTIYFGEGSWLTVV.

The CDR3 DNA reads TGTGCCAGCAGACCCGTAGATAACTATGGCTACACCTTC. Translating it yields CASRPVDNYGYTF. V usage is TRBV6-5 and J usage is TRBJ1-2; D gene unclear. The V gene's germline CDR1 is MNHEY and CDR2 SVGAGI. CDR3 length equals 13 residues. V was pared by 6 bases and J by 1 base, with 9 bases between.

The chain uses TRBV6-5 and TRBJ2-7, with TRBD2 matching over 11 bases. After removal of 5 bases from V and 2 bases from J, the junction contained 2 bases not matched to a gene. The V gene's germline CDR1 is MNHEY and CDR2 SVGAGI. This CDR3 is built from 14 residues. The CDR3 bases are TGTGCCAGCAGTCGACTAGCGGGAACCTACGAGCAGTACTTC. Protein product: CASSRLAGTYEQYF.

This clone has a handful of counts. The chain recombines TRBV14 with TRBJ2-1; 13 nucleotides match TRBD2. The CDR3 has 17 amino acids. Per germline, CDR1 SGHDN and CDR2 FVKESK. Losses at the gene ends were 8 bases for V and 7 bases for J; bases not matched to a gene: 14. Here the CDR3 DNA reads TGTGCCAGCGGGAGCGGACTAGCGGGAGTCGGAAGAAATGAGCAGTTCTTC. It yields the protein CASGSGLAGVGRNEQFF.

This clone showed up just once. V and J are TRBV2 and TRBJ2-5; 7 nucleotides agree with TRBD2. The CDR3 loop spans 13 amino acids. CDR1 and CDR2 (germline): SNHLY, FYNNEI. V trimming: 8 bases; J trimming: 7 bases; junction bases outside the gene matches: 10. The CDR3 sequence: CASGEGSPGTQYF. CDR3 bases: TGTGCCAGCGGGGAGGGCTCCCCAGGGACCCAGTACTTC.

The V call is TRBV9, the J call TRBJ2-2; the D is unclear. The V end was cut by 0 bases, the J end by 3 bases, with 6 bases between. Germline CDR1 is SGDLS and CDR2 is YYNGEE. The CDR3 contains 14 residues. The DNA for the CDR3 is TGTGCCAGCAGCGTAGTTAGCCACACCGGGGAGCTGTTTTTT. Translating it yields CASSVVSHTGELFF.

The chain recombines TRBV20-1 with TRBJ2-3; D uncertain. V was cut by 3 bases and J by 9 bases, with 16 bases left in between. Germline values: CDR1 DFQATT, CDR2 SNEGSKA (reference sequence). The CDR3 covers 13 residues. DNA for the CDR3: TGCAGTGCTAGTGACGTTGGGAAAGGGACGCAGTATTTT. It yields the protein CSASDVGKGTQYF.

This chain uses TRBV28 with TRBJ2-1; unclear D gene. The germline V gene has CDR1 MDHEN and CDR2 SYDVKM. V was shortened by 5 bases and J by 8 bases, with 16 bases between the two germline ends. This CDR3 has 14 residues. DNA of the CDR3: TGTGCCAGCAGTGGAACAGACACTCGGGATGAGCAGTTCTTC. Its protein product is CASSGTDTRDEQFF. The complete variable domain, with remaining parts taken from reference TRBV28 and TRBJ2-1, reads DVKVTQSSRYLVKRTGEKVFLECVQDMDHENMFWYRQDPGLGLRLIYFSYDVKMKEKGDIPEGYSVSREKKERFSLILESASTNQTSMYLCASSGTDTRDEQFFGPGTRLTVL.

The chain carries TRBV27 and TRBJ2-3; D is ambiguous. The germline V gene encodes CDR1 MNHEY and CDR2 SMNVEV (reference sequence). The length of the CDR3 is 17 residues. V was shortened by 4 bases and J by 0 bases, with 17 bases between the two germline ends. CDR3 residues: CASSWGQDDPSTDTQYF. CDR3 DNA: TGTGCCAGCAGTTGGGGTCAGGACGACCCTAGCACAGATACGCAGTATTTT.

The V call is TRBV6-6, the J call TRBJ2-1; D uncertain. Trimming removed 6 bases from V and 9 bases from J, with 12 bases in between. The V gene's germline CDR1 is MNHNY and CDR2 SVGAGI (reference sequence). The CDR3 sequence is 12 residues long. The CDR3 region is CASSPQVAEQFF. CDR3 sequence (DNA): TGTGCCAGCAGCCCCCAAGTGGCTGAGCAGTTCTTC.

The V and J genes are TRBV19 and TRBJ1-5; D gene uncertain. Between the trimmed V and J ends, which lost 4 bases and 9 bases, there was a span of 13 bases. Per the germline V gene, CDR1 is LNHDA and CDR2 is SQIVND (reference sequence). The CDR3 spans 13 residues. CDR3 nucleotide sequence: TGTGCCAGTAGTACCCAGACGGCTCCGCCCCAGCATTTT. This translates into CASSTQTAPPQHF.

The chain recombines TRBV7-9 with TRBJ2-3, with D unclear. Germline CDR1 is SEHNR and CDR2 is FQNEAQ (reference sequence). Trimming stripped 5 bases from V and 3 bases from J, with 15 bases between. There are 15 residues in the CDR3. CDR3 nucleotides: TGTGCCAGCAGCCGGAGTGAGAAAATAACAGATACGCAGTATTTT. This sequence encodes CASSRSEKITDTQYF.

V gene TRBV4-1 combines with J gene TRBJ1-5; D gene uncertain. The germline V and J ends were trimmed by 0 bases and 4 bases, with 10 bases remaining between them. This CDR3 spans 15 amino acids. CDR1 is MGHRA and CDR2 is YSYEKL in the germline V gene. The CDR3 DNA reads TGCGCCAGCAGCCAAGATCGGGCGGGAAATCAGCCCCAGCATTTT. This encodes CASSQDRAGNQPQHF.

The count of this clone is one. This chain connects TRBV6-6 to TRBJ1-2; unclear D gene. Germline lookup yields CDR1 MNHNY and CDR2 SVGAGI (reference sequence). The CDR3 covers 15 residues. Trimming left V 4 bases short and J 6 bases short, with 18 bases between. CDR3 DNA: TGTGCCAGCAGTTTAGGCGGCCCCCGGACGGATGGCTACACCTTC. This translates into CASSLGGPRTDGYTF.

This clone has just a few counts. The chain combines TRBV11-1 with TRBJ1-6; 7 positions agree with TRBD1. The CDR3 runs to 15 residues. The J segment lost 9 bases and the V segment lost 2 bases, leaving 7 bases of the junction unmatched. Germline CDR1 is SGHAT and CDR2 is FQDESV (reference sequence). CDR3 nucleotide sequence: TGTGCCAGCAGCTTACAGGGGGTGCCTGTTTCACCCCTCCACTTT. It is translated as CASSLQGVPVSPLHF.